These 26 T cell receptor beta chains were sequenced from one sample in a study of tumor-infiltrating lymphocytes in primary liver carcinoma. A constant-region primer served to make TCR beta cDNA from roughly 500 ng total RNA. Construction of TCR beta libraries relied on three successive nested multiplex PCR rounds employing slightly modified ARM-PCR. The first two PCR rounds used TRBV1-TRBV30 primers with a Cbeta primer, roughly 10 cycles each. TCRdb re-called the multiplex PCR reads through MiXCR, storing one row per CDR3 protein. The repertoire holds 100,000 or so distinct CDR3 sequences, with more than 60% as singletons. Joint extraction of RNA and DNA used roughly 20-32 mg of bulk tissue that was unsorted. Sequencing was carried out using liver tumor tissue from sampling region 5. The subset: tumor region T5, tumor centre. Source of these receptors: a woman aged 55-70 years with primary liver carcinoma and hepatitis B virus infection.

For this clonotype: A read error may produce the germline difference seen at one junction end. The chain couples TRBV6-1 to TRBJ2-3; TRBD2 aligns across 11 bases. The V gene's germline CDR1 is MNHNS and CDR2 SASEGT. CDR3 length equals 14 residues. DNA for the CDR3: TGTACCAGCAGCACTAGCGGGAGTCGTGATACGCAGTATTTT. Translating it yields CTSSTSGSRDTQYF.

This clonotype was seen many times. The chain joins TRBV12-3 or TRBV12-4 to TRBJ1-4; TRBD1 matches 7 bases. V dropped 3 bases and J dropped 7; count of bases not matched to a gene: 5. There are 14 residues in the CDR3. In DNA form, the CDR3 reads TGTGCCAGCAGTTTCGACAGGGAGGGTGAAAAACTGTTTTTT. Its protein is CASSFDREGEKLFF.

This clonotype was detected only once. The rearrangement uses TRBV6-5 and TRBJ2-1; 7 bases line up with TRBD2. Trimming cost V 5 bases and J 11 bases; bases outside gene matches: 9. CDR3 length: 13 amino acids. The V gene's germline CDR1 is MNHEY and CDR2 SVGAGI. CDR3 coding DNA: TGTGCCAGCAGTCACGGACTAGAGGGTAAGCAGTTCTTC. Protein product: CASSHGLEGKQFF.

Details on this clonotype: Mismatch with germline at one junction end may stem from a read error. V gene TRBV11-2 combines with J gene TRBJ2-7; 9 bases match TRBD2. There are 15 residues in the CDR3. Germline V CDR1 and CDR2: SGHAT, FQNNGV. CDR3 nucleotides: TGTACCAGCAGCTTAAGTAGCGGGAGTGTCTACGAGCAGTACTTC. Amino acids: CTSSLSSGSVYEQYF. Full variable domain (outside the CDR3, taken from reference TRBV11-2 and TRBJ2-7): EAGVAQSPRYKIIEKRQSVAFWCNPISGHATLYWYQQILGQGPKLLIQFQNNGVVDDSQLPKDRFSAERLKGVDSTLKIQPAKLEDSAVYLCTSSLSSGSVYEQYFGPGTRLTVT.

This clonotype occurred a few times. The junction shows a germline mismatch at one end, possibly a read error. The chain employs TRBV5-1 and TRBJ2-7, with 9 bases lining up with TRBD1. The CDR3 totals 14 residues. From germline, CDR1 is SGHRS and CDR2 YFSETQ. The CDR3 sequence: CTSSYWDRAYEQYF. The CDR3 DNA follows: TGCACCAGCAGCTACTGGGACAGGGCCTACGAGCAGTACTTC.

A note on this clonotype: The CDR3 does not end in the conserved phenylalanine or tryptophan, so this is likely a read error. The limits of the CDR3 on the DNA are not certain, so only TCRdb's listed CDR3 is given. The chain combines TRBV5-5 with TRBJ1-4; TRBD1 is taken as the D call from the table, unchecked against the DNA. Including both end residues, the CDR3 is 16 amino acids long. Germline assignment: CDR1 SGHKS and CDR2 YYEKEE (reference sequence). The CDR3 sequence is CASGTGTGVTNEKLLS.

This clonotype ranks as medium-sized (0.01 to 0.1%). The chain carries TRBV11-3 and TRBJ2-1; 10 positions match TRBD2. Germline CDR1 is SGHNT and CDR2 is YENEEA. CDR3 length equals 15 residues. V dropped 5 bases and J dropped 6; count of bases not matched to a gene: 7. For the CDR3, the DNA is TGTGCCAGCAGCCTAGGGACTAGCGACATCAATGAGCAGTTCTTC. Its protein is CASSLGTSDINEQFF.

With regard to this clonotype: The junction differs from germline at one of its ends, possibly a read error. The chain is built from TRBV11-2 and TRBJ1-2, with 7 bases fitting TRBD1. Per germline, CDR1 SGHAT and CDR2 FQNNGV. This CDR3 has 15 amino acids. CDR3 sequence reads: CTSRLEGAGGGGYTF. The CDR3 DNA follows: TGTACCAGCAGATTAGAGGGGGCCGGTGGCGGTGGCTACACCTTC.

Turning to this clonotype: This sequence may be a read error, since a much larger clone differs from it by one base. The chain couples TRBV5-6 to TRBJ2-1; D possibly corresponds to TRBD2 (5 bases). Germline CDR1 and CDR2: SGHDT and YYEEEE. V was cut by 0 bases and J by 9 bases, with 16 bases left in between. CDR3 length: 15 amino acids. CDR3 loop: CASSLVGLFEGEQFF. In DNA, the CDR3 is TGTGCCAGCAGCTTGGTAGGCCTTTTTGAGGGTGAGCAGTTCTTC.

This clonotype is categorized as medium-sized. The CDR3 nucleotides are TGTGCCAGCAGCTTATCGGGGATCCCAAATGAAAAACTGTTTTTT. Its protein is CASSLSGIPNEKLFF. The chain has TRBV11-2 and TRBJ1-4; D is unclear. CDR1 SGHAT and CDR2 FQNNGV come from the germline V gene. The CDR3 contains 15 residues. The V end lost 2 bases, the J end lost 5 bases, and 12 bases lay between the germline ends.

Turning to this clonotype: At one of its ends the junction is not consistent with the germline gene, which may arise from a read error. The rearrangement links TRBV2 to TRBJ1-1, with D maybe TRBD1 (6 bases). Germline lookup yields CDR1 SNHLY and CDR2 FYNNEI. This CDR3 comprises 15 residues. The CDR3 sequence is CASSRTTGLNTGAFF. The CDR3 DNA reads as TGTGCCAGCAGCCGGACGACAGGCCTGAACACTGGAGCTTTCTTT.

Notes on this clonotype: The junction departs from germline at one end; a sequencing error may be responsible. V gene TRBV18 combines with J gene TRBJ1-6; TRBD1 matches 8 bases. Germline CDR1 and CDR2: KGHSH and LQKENI. CDR3 length: 16 amino acids. CDR3 region: CASSPYTGGDNSHLHF. In DNA, the CDR3 is TGTGCCAGCTCACCCTACACAGGGGGGGATAATTCACACCTCCACTTT.

Concerning this clonotype: At one end the junction does not follow the germline gene, possibly because of a read error. J is TRBJ2-7 and V is TRBV5-1; TRBD2 is a possible D gene (6 bases). CDR1 is SGHRS, CDR2 YFSETQ, per germline. The CDR3 consists of 14 residues. CDR3 sequence (DNA): TGCACCAGCAGCTTGGCGGGATTCCCCTACGAGCAGTACTTC. The encoded protein is CTSSLAGFPYEQYF.

The rearrangement joins TRBV19 to TRBJ2-1, with 11 bases that match TRBD2. V trimming: 3 bases; J trimming: 10 bases; junction bases outside the gene matches: 8. The CDR3 sequence is 15 residues long. In germline, CDR1 is LNHDA, CDR2 SQIVND (reference sequence). The CDR3 DNA is TGTGCCAGTAGTATCCCCCTAGCGGGAGGCGGGGAGCAGTTCTTC. Residues: CASSIPLAGGGEQFF.

This clonotype turned up a few times. The chain joins TRBV2 to TRBJ2-3, with D maybe TRBD2 (6 bases). V gave up 5 bases and J gave up 3 bases, with 12 bases separating them. This CDR3 is 14 amino acids long. Germline-derived CDR1 and CDR2 are SNHLY and FYNNEI. CDR3: CASSLVGGTDTQYF. The DNA for the CDR3 is TGTGCCAGCAGTCTCGTGGGGGGTACAGATACGCAGTATTTT.

On this clonotype itself: Sequence at one end of the junction differs from germline and may be a read error. The rearrangement uses TRBV11-2 and TRBJ2-5; no definite D call. In germline, CDR1 is SGHAT, CDR2 FQNNGV. CDR3 length: 13 amino acids. The CDR3 DNA sequence: TGTGCCAGCAGCTTGGGCTTAGCAGAGACCCAGCACTTC. Protein product: CASSLGLAETQHF.

To note about this clonotype: No conserved phenylalanine or tryptophan is present at the end of the CDR3, so a read error is the likely explanation. CDR3 protein: CASSPVGQPQHL. The DNA of the CDR3 is TGTGCCAGCAGCCCTGTAGGTCAACCCCAGCATTTG. The chain recombines TRBV6-2 or TRBV6-3 with TRBJ1-5, with D uncertain. CDR1 and CDR2 (germline): MNHEY, SVGEGT. The V gene lost 6 bases and the J gene lost 10 bases, with 13 bases spanning the gap. The CDR3 spans 12 residues.

The chain couples TRBV12-3 or TRBV12-4 to TRBJ1-1; D is undetermined. The V gene lost 9 bases and the J gene lost 2 bases, with 10 bases spanning the gap. CDR3 length equals 12 residues. The CDR3 is CARMLVNTEAFF. The CDR3 DNA reads TGTGCCAGGATGCTAGTCAACACTGAAGCTTTCTTT.

The chain links TRBV6-6 to TRBJ2-7; a weak D match, TRBD2 (7 bases). The V end lost 5 bases, the J end lost 3 bases, and 17 bases lay between the germline ends. Looked up from germline, CDR1 is MNHNY and CDR2 is SVGAGI (reference sequence). There are 15 residues in the CDR3. CDR3 bases: TGTGCCAGCAGTCTGAGGGGGAGGGCTGGCTACGAGCAGTACTTC. Translating gives CASSLRGRAGYEQYF.

Notes on this clonotype: Likely a read error: the CDR3 ends without its conserved phenylalanine or tryptophan. The DNA is omitted, as the CDR3 cannot be located on it reliably, and the CDR3 follows TCRdb's listing. The chain joins TRBV29-1 to TRBJ2-7; the table names TRBD2, a call not compared with the DNA. The length of the CDR3 is 14 amino acids, counting both ends. CDR1 and CDR2 (germline): SQVTM, ANQGSEA. The CDR3 reads CSVALGTNGYEQYL.

Details on this clonotype: At one end the junction does not follow the germline gene, possibly because of a read error. The chain's CDR3 is CASSLGGTSVSADTRYF. For the CDR3, the DNA is TGCGCCAGCAGCTTGGGCGGGACTAGCGTTAGCGCAGATACGCGGTATTTT. The rearrangement joins TRBV5-1 to TRBJ2-3; 10 bases fit TRBD2. This CDR3 is 17 amino acids long. Germline values: CDR1 SGHRS, CDR2 YFSETQ. The full variable domain, completed using reference TRBV5-1 and TRBJ2-3, is KAGVTQTPRYLIKTRGQQVTLSCSPISGHRSVSWYQQTPGQGLQFLFEYFSETQRNKGNFPGRFSGRQFSNSRSEMNVSTLELGDSALYLCASSLGGTSVSADTRYFGPGTRLTVL.

This rearrangement joins TRBV29-1 to TRBJ2-3, with 8 positions matching TRBD2. The CDR3 runs 14 residues. Unmatched junction bases numbered 22, after V lost 8 bases and J lost 15 bases. Germline V gene data show CDR1 as SQVTM and CDR2 as ANQGSEA. CDR3 bases: TGCAGCCAATCGAGCGGGAGACCCCAAGATAGGCAATATTTT. Encoded protein: CSQSSGRPQDRQYF.

The J gene is TRBJ2-4, the V gene TRBV4-2, with 12 bases matching TRBD2. The CDR3 totals 20 residues. The V gene's germline CDR1 is LGHNA and CDR2 YNFKEQ. Trimming at V came to 3 bases and at J to 6 bases, leaving 18 bases not matched to a gene. The CDR3 sequence: CASSQESPSGRAGAGNIQYF. The CDR3 region has the DNA TGTGCCAGCAGCCAGGAGTCCCCTAGCGGGAGGGCAGGGGCAGGAAACATTCAGTACTTC.

This clonotype showed up many times. The rearrangement uses TRBV13 and TRBJ2-2; 7 nucleotides align to TRBD2. The germline V gene encodes CDR1 PRHDT and CDR2 FYEKMQ (reference sequence). The CDR3 contains 16 residues. V lost 5 bases and J lost 5; bases outside the gene matches: 11. CDR3 nucleotide sequence: TGTGCCAGCAGCCAACGGACTAGTGGTAGGACCGGGGAGCTGTTTTTT. Amino acids: CASSQRTSGRTGELFF.

V gene TRBV20-1 combines with J gene TRBJ1-4, with D unclear. CDR3 length: 11 residues. V lost 4 bases and J 8 bases, leaving 8 bases between the germline ends. CDR1 is DFQATT, CDR2 SNEGSKA, per germline (reference sequence). In DNA form, the CDR3 reads TGCAGTGCTACTGGGCAGGAAAAACTGTTTTTT. Translation gives CSATGQEKLFF.

Comment on this clonotype: At one end the junction does not follow the germline gene, possibly because of a read error. V usage is TRBV11-2 and J usage is TRBJ1-2; the D is unclear. Germline values: CDR1 SGHAT, CDR2 FQNNGV. This CDR3 is built from 14 residues. CDR3 amino acids: CASTLTRASYGHSF. The DNA of the CDR3 is TGTGCCAGCACACTGACACGGGCTTCCTATGGCCACAGCTTC.